Below, one TCR beta chain is given with its context. The entry originates in a study of T cells expressing NK-cell markers. 5'RACE template switching built TCR beta cDNA with unique molecular identifiers. TCRdb reanalyzed the 5' RACE reads and collapses them to one entry per CDR3 protein, without DNA. This sample's clone table lists 200,000 to 300,000 distinct CDR3 sequences. The CDR3 contains 13 residues. Germline CDR1 reads KGHDR; CDR2 reads SFDVKD. The chain carries TRBV24-1 and TRBJ1-1; there is no DNA to check the TCRdb D call of TRBD1. This receptor was obtained from a man between 18 and 35 years old in good health. The sequenced sample consisted of blood T cells: a sorted CD56 or NKG2C T cell subset, CD4+ or CD8+ T cells, or bulk PBMC T cells (not recorded which). The CDR3 loop is CATSGPGTGIAFF.